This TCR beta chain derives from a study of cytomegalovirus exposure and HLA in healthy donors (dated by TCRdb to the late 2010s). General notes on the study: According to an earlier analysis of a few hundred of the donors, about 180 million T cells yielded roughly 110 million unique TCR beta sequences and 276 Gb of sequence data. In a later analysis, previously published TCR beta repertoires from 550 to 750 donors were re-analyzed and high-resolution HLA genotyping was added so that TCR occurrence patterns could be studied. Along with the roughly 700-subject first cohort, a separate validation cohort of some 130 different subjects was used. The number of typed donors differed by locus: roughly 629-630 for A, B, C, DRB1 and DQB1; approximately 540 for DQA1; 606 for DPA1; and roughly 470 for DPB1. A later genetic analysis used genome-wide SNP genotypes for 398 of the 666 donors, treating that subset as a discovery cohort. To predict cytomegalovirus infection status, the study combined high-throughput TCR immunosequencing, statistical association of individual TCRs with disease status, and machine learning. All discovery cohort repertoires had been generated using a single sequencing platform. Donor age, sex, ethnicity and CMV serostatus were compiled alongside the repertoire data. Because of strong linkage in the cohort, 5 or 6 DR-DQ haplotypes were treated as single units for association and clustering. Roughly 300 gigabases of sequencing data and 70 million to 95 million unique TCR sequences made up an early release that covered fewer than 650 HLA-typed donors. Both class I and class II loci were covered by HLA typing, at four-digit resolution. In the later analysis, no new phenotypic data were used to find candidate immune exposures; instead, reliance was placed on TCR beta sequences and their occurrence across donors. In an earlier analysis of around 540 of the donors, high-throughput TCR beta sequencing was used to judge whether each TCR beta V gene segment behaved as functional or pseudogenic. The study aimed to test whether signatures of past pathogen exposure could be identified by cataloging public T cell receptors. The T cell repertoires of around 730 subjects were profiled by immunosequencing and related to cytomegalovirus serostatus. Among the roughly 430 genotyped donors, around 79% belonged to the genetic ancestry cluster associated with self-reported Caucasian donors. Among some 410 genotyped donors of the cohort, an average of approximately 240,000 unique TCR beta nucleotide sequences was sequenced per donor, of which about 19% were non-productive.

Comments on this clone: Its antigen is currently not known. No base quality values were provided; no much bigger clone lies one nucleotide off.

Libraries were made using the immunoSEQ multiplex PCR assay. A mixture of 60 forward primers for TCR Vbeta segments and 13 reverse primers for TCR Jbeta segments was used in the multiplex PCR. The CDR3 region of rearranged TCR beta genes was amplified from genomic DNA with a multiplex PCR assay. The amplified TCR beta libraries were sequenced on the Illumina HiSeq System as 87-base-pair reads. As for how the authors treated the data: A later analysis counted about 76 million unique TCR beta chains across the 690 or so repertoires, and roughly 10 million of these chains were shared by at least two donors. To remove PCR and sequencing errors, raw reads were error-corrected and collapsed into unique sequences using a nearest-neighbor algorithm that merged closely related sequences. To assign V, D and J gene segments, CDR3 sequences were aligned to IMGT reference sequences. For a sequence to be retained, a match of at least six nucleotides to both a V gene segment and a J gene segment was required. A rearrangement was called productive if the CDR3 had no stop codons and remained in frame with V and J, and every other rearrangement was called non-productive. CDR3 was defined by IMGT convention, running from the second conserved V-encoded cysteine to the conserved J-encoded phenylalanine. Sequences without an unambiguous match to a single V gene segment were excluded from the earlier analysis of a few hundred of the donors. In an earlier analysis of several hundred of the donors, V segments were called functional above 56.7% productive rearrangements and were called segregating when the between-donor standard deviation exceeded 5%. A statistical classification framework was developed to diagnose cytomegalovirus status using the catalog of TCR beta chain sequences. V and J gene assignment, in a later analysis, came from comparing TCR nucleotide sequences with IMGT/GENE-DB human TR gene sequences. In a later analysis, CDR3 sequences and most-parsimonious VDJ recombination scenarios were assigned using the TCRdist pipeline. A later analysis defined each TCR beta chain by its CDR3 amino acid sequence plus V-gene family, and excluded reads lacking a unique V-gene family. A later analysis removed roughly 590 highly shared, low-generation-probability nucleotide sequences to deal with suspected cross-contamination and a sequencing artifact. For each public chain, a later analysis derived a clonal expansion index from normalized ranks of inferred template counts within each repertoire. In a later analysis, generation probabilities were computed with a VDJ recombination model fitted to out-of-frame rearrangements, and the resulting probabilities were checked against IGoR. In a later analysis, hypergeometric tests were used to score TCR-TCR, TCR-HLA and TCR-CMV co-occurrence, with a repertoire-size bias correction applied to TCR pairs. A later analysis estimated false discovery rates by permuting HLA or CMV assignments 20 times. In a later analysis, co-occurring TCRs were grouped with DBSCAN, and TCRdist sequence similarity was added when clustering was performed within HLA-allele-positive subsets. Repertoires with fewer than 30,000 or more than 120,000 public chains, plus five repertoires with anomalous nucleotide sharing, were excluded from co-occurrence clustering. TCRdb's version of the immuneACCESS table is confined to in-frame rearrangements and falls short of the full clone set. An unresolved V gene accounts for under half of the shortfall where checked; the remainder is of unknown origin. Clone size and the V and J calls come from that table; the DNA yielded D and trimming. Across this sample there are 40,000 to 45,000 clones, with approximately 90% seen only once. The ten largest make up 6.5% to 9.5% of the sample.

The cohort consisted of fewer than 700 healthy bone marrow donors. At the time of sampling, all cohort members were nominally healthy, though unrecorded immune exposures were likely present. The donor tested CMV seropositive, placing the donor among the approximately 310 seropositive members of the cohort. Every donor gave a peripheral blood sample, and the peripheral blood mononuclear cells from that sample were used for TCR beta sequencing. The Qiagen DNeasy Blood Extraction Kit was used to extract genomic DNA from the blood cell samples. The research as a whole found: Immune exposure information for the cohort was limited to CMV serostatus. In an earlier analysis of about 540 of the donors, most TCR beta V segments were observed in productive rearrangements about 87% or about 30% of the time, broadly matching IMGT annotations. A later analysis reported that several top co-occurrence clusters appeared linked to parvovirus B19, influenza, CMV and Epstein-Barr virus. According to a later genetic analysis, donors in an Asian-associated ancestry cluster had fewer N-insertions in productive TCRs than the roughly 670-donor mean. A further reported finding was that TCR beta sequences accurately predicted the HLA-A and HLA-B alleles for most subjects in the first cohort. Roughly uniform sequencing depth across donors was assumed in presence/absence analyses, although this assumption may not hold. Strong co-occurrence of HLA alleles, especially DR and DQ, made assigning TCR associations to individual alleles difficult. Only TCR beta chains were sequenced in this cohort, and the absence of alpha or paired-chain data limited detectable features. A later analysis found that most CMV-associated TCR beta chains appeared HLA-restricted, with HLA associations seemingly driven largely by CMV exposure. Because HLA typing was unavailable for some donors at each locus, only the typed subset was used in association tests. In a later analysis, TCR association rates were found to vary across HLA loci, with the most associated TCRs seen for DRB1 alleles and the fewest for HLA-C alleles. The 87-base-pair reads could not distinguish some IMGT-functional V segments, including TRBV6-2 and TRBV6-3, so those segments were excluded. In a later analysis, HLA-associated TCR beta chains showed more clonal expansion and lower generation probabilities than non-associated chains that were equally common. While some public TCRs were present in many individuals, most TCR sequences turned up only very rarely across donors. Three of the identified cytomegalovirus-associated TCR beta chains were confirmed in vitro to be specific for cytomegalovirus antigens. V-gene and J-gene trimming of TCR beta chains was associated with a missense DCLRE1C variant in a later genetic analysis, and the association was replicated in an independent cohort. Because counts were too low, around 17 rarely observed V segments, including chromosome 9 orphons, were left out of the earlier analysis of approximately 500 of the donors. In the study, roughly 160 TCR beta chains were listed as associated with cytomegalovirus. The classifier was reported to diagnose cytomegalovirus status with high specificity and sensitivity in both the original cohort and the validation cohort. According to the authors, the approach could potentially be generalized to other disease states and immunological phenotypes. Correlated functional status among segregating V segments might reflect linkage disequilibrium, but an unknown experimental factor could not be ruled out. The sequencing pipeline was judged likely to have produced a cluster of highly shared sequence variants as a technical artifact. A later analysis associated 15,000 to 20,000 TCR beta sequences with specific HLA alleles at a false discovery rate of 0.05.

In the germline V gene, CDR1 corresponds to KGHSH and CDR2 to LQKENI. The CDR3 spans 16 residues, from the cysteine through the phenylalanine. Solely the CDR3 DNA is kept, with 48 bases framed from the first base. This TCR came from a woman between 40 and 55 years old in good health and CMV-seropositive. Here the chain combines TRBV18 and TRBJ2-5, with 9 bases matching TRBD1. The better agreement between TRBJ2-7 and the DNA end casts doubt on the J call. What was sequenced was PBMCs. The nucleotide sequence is TGTGCCAGCTCACCCGGGGCCGGGACAGGGACCTACGAGCAGTACTTC. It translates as CASSPGAGTGTYEQYF.